These 13 T cell receptor beta chains came from one sample sequenced in a study of cytotoxic CD8 clonotypes in ibrutinib-treated CLL (dated by TCRdb to 2020 to 2023). Taken with the paper, the label for time point translates to: approximately eleven months on ibrutinib. Preparation of the library involved the immunoSEQ multiplex PCR assay. In TCRdb, the immuneACCESS table is reduced to in-frame sequences with V and J assigned. These tables do not hold every clone; where another copy was compared, an unresolved V gene accounts for under half, and the others remain unexplained. In this sample the table shows some 46,000 clones, approximately 74% of which occur a single time. The ten largest clones capture roughly 14% of the sample. Material: PBMCs, obtained after 12 months of ibrutinib treatment. Receptors were obtained from a human donor with chronic lymphocytic leukemia.

The genes are TRBV19 and TRBJ2-7; no firm D call. The CDR3 sequence is 12 residues long. Germline values: CDR1 LNHDA, CDR2 SQIVND (reference sequence). Trimming pared 3 bases from V and 4 bases from J, leaving 7 bases between. CDR3 nucleotide sequence: TGTGCCAGTAGTATCATCGGATACGAGCAGTACTTC. This gives the protein CASSIIGYEQYF.

This rearrangement joins TRBV19 to TRBJ2-7; TRBD2 agrees at 12 bases. This CDR3 spans 15 amino acids. Trimming at V came to 3 bases and at J to 3 bases, leaving 3 bases not matched to a gene. Looked up from germline, CDR1 is LNHDA and CDR2 is SQIVND (reference sequence). Here the CDR3 reads CASSISGLAGYEQYF. The CDR3 nucleotides read TGTGCCAGTAGTATTTCGGGACTAGCGGGCTACGAGCAGTACTTC. The variable domain in full, completed from reference TRBV19 and TRBJ2-7, reads DGGITQSPKYLFRKEGQNVTLSCEQNLNHDAMYWYRQDPGQGLRLIYYSQIVNDFQKGDIAEGYSVSREKKESFPLTVTSAQKNPTAFYLCASSISGLAGYEQYFGPGTRLTVT.

The CDR3 bases are TGCGCCAGCAGCTTGGCAGGGATCTCGACAGATACGCAGTATTTT. Protein sequence: CASSLAGISTDTQYF. The J gene is TRBJ2-3, the V gene TRBV5-1; a possible D gene is TRBD1 (5 bases). The germline gives CDR1 SGHRS, CDR2 YFSETQ. V dropped 0 bases and J dropped 3 bases, with 11 bases sitting between them. CDR3 length: 15 residues.

The V gene is TRBV14, the J gene TRBJ2-1; D gene uncertain. V was cut by 4 bases and J by 9 bases, with 13 bases left in between. CDR3 size: 13 residues. Germline V gene lookup returns CDR1 SGHDN and CDR2 FVKESK. The CDR3 DNA follows: TGTGCCAGCAGCCGGTGGATGGAAGGTGAGCAGTTCTTC. Residues: CASSRWMEGEQFF.

The chain recombines TRBV7-9 with TRBJ2-5; 10 bases match TRBD2. CDR1 and CDR2 (germline): SEHNR, FQNEAQ (reference sequence). V trimming: 5 bases; J trimming: 1 base; junction bases outside the gene matches: 10. The CDR3 consists of 17 residues. This CDR3 reads CASSPRASGGSQETQYF. CDR3 nucleotide sequence: TGTGCCAGCAGCCCGCGAGCTAGCGGGGGCAGCCAAGAGACCCAGTACTTC.

This chain joins TRBV28 and TRBJ2-1; D unresolved. CDR1 and CDR2 (germline): MDHEN, SYDVKM. This CDR3 contains 12 residues. V was clipped by 0 bases and J by 8 bases, with 5 bases between them. The CDR3 region has the DNA TGTGCCAGCAGTTTATGGCCCTATGAGCAGTTCTTC. It encodes CASSLWPYEQFF. The full variable domain, with the rest looked up from reference TRBV28 and TRBJ2-1, is DVKVTQSSRYLVKRTGEKVFLECVQDMDHENMFWYRQDPGLGLRLIYFSYDVKMKEKGDIPEGYSVSREKKERFSLILESASTNQTSMYLCASSLWPYEQFFGPGTRLTVL.

The chain joins TRBV5-1 to TRBJ2-2, with D possibly being TRBD2 (6 bases). The CDR3 contains 15 residues. V was shortened by 5 bases and J by 2 bases, with 13 bases between the two germline ends. The germline gives CDR1 SGHRS, CDR2 YFSETQ. In DNA form, the CDR3 reads TGCGCCAGCAGGGGGGGAGCGGACAACACCGGGGAGCTGTTTTTT. It encodes CASRGGADNTGELFF.

A few counts support this clone. The chain couples TRBV19 to TRBJ2-6; D may correspond to TRBD1 or TRBD2 (6 bases each). Germline lookup yields CDR1 LNHDA and CDR2 SQIVND (reference sequence). The CDR3 runs to 16 residues. V was clipped by 2 bases and J by 2 bases, with 10 bases between them. CDR3 nucleotides: TGTGCCAGTAGTATATGGAGGGGGGCTGGGGCCAACGTCCTGACTTTC. It is translated as CASSIWRGAGANVLTF.

The chain combines TRBV6-1 with TRBJ1-1; a possible D gene is TRBD1 (5 bases). Trimming shortened V by 5 bases and J by 1 base, and 8 bases separated the two germline ends. There are 13 residues in the CDR3. Germline V gene lookup returns CDR1 MNHNS and CDR2 SASEGT. CDR3 DNA: TGTGCCAGCAGTACCAGGGAGAACACTGAAGCTTTCTTT. Translating it yields CASSTRENTEAFF.

Only a few counts were recorded for this clone. The V call is TRBV7-2, the J call TRBJ1-3; 7 bases align to TRBD1. The germline V gene has CDR1 SGHTA and CDR2 FQGNSA. V was pared by 5 bases and J by 2 bases, with 3 bases of the junction left unmatched. The CDR3 has 14 amino acids. DNA for the CDR3: TGTGCCAGCAGCCTAGACAGGGCTGGAAACACCATATATTTT. It specifies CASSLDRAGNTIYF.

This clone has a handful of counts. V usage is TRBV5-8 and J usage is TRBJ2-1; perhaps TRBD2 as D (6 bases). In germline, CDR1 is SGHTS, CDR2 YDEGEE. The CDR3 is 15 amino acids. The V end was cut by 7 bases, the J end by 10 bases, with 24 bases between. The CDR3 reads CASAPSLAGGREQFF. CDR3 nucleotides: TGTGCCAGCGCGCCTTCGCTAGCTGGAGGGAGAGAGCAGTTCTTC.

The chain carries TRBV7-9 and TRBJ2-5; 8 nucleotides agree with TRBD2. This CDR3 is 16 amino acids long. V lost 2 bases to trimming and J lost 5 bases; unmatched junction nucleotides: 10. Germline assignment: CDR1 SEHNR and CDR2 FQNEAQ (reference sequence). This chain's CDR3 is CASSLRPSGSSETQYF. CDR3 nucleotides: TGTGCCAGCAGCTTACGTCCCAGCGGGAGTTCGGAGACCCAGTACTTC.

This clone was detected only once. The rearrangement joins TRBV11-2 to TRBJ1-3; D is unresolved. CDR1 is SGHAT, CDR2 FQNNGV, per germline. Trimming cost V 6 bases and J 1 base, with 7 bases left between them. The CDR3 has 13 amino acids. CDR3 in DNA: TGTGCCAGCAGGGAAGAGTCTGGAAACACCATATATTTT. The encoded protein is CASREESGNTIYF.